This TCR beta chain was captured in a study of blood T cell repertoires in COVID-19. The assay was immunoSEQ multiplex PCR, and TCRdb's table has in-frame clones only and misses some. This sample has around 250,000 clones, with around 93% found just once. Germline V gives CDR1 SNHLY, CDR2 FYNNEI. The CDR3 sequence is 14 residues long. Losses at the gene ends were 10 bases for V and 4 bases for J; bases not matched to a gene: 11. This TCR derives from a middle-aged man who had been exposed to COVID-19. The sequenced material came from PBMCs or T cells enriched from blood (not recorded which). The V call is TRBV2, the J call TRBJ2-3; TRBD2 matches at 7 bases. The CDR3 loop is CAKWEGEGSDTQYF. DNA of the CDR3: TGTGCCAAATGGGAGGGAGAGGGATCAGATACGCAGTATTTT.